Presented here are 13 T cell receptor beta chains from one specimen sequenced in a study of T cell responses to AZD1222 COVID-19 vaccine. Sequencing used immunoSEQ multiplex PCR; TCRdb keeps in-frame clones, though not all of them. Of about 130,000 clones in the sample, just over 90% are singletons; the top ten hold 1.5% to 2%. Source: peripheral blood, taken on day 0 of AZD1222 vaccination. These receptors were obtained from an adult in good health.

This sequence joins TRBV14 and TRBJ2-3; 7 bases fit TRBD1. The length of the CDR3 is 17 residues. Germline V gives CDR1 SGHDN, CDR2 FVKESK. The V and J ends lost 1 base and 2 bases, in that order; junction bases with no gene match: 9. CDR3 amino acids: CASSQVGTVLYTDTQYF. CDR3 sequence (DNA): TGTGCCAGCAGCCAAGTGGGGACAGTCTTATACACAGATACGCAGTATTTT.

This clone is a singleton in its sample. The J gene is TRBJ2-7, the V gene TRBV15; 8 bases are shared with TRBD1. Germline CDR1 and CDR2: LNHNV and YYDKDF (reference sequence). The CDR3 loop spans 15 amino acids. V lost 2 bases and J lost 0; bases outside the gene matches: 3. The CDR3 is CATSRLDRGSYEQYF. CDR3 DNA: TGTGCCACCAGCAGACTCGACAGGGGCTCCTACGAGCAGTACTTC.

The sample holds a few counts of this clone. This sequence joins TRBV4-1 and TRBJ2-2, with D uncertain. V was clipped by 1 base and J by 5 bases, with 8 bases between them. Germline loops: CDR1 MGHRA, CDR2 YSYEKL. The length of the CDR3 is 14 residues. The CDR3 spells CASSQAGYTGELFF. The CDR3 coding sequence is TGCGCCAGCAGCCAAGCCGGTTATACCGGGGAGCTGTTTTTT.

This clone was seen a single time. The CDR3 DNA reads as TGTGCCAGCAGTGGGGTCAGGGACAGCAATCAGCCCCAGCATTTT. The encoded protein is CASSGVRDSNQPQHF. This chain connects TRBV2 to TRBJ1-5; tentatively, D is TRBD1 (5 bases). This CDR3 has 15 amino acids. V was shortened by 4 bases and J by 1 base, with 11 bases between the two germline ends. Germline V gives CDR1 SNHLY, CDR2 FYNNEI.

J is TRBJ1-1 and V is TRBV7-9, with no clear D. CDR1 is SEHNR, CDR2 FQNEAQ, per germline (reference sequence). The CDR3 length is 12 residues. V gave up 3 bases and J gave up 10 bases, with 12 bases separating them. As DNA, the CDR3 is TGTGCCAGCAGCTTGGAGCCCCAGGTAGCTTTCTTT. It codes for CASSLEPQVAFF.

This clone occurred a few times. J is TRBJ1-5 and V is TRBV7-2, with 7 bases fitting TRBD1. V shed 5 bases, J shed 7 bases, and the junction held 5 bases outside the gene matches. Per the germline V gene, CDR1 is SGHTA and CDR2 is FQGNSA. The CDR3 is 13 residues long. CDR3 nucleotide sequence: TGTGCCAGCAGCGCCAGACAGGGCCAGCCCCAGCATTTT. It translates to CASSARQGQPQHF.

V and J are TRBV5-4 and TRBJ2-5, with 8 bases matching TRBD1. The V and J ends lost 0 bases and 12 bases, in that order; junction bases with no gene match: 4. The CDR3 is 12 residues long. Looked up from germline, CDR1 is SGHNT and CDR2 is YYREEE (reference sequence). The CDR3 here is CASSLVGQDEYF. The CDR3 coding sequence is TGTGCCAGCAGCTTGGTGGGACAGGATGAGTACTTC.

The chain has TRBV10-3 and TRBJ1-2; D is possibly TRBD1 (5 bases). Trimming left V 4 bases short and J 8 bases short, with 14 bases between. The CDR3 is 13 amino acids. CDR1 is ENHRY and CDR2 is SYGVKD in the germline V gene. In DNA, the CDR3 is TGTGCCATCAGTGGGGGGACCGCAGGAGGCTACACCTTC. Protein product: CAISGGTAGGYTF.

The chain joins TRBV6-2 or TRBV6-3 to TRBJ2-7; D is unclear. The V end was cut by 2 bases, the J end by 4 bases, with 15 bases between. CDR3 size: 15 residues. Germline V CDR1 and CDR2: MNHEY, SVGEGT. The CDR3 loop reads CASSYPLQPPYEQYF. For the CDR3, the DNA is TGTGCCAGCAGTTACCCGCTACAGCCCCCGTACGAGCAGTACTTC.

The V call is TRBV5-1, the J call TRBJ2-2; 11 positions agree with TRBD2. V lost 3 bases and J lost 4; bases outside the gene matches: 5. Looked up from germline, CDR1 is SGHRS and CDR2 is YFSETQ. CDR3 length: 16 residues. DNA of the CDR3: TGCGCCAGCAGCTCAGGGACTAGCGGTATCACCGGGGAGCTGTTTTTT. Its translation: CASSSGTSGITGELFF.

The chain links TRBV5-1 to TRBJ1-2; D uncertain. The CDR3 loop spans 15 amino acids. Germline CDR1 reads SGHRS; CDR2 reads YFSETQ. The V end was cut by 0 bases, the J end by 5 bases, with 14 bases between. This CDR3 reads CASSLGQPGSYGYTF. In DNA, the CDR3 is TGCGCCAGCAGCTTGGGGCAGCCAGGCTCATATGGCTACACCTTC.

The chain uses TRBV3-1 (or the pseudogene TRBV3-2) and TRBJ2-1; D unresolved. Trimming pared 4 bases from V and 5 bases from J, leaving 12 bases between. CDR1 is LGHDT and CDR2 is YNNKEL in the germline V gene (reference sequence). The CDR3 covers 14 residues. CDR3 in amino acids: CASSPTHRDNEQFF. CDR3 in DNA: TGTGCCAGCAGCCCCACTCACCGGGACAATGAGCAGTTCTTC.

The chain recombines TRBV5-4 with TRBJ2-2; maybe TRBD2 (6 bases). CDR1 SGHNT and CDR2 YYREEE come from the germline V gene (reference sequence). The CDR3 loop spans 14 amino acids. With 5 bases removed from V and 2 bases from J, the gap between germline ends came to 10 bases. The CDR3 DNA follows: TGTGCCAGCAGTGGGACTCGCAACACCGGGGAGCTGTTTTTT. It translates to CASSGTRNTGELFF.